Following are 9 T cell receptor beta chains from one sample sequenced in a study of blood T cell repertoires in COVID-19. Data came from immunoSEQ multiplex PCR; TCRdb stores just in-frame clones and leaves some out. The sample holds some 140,000 clones, roughly 80% seen once. The sample was peripheral blood. These receptors all stem from a woman between 55 and 75 years old with acute or convalescent COVID-19.

The chain recombines TRBV7-3 with TRBJ1-2, with D possibly matching TRBD1 (5 bases). The CDR3 loop spans 15 amino acids. Germline-derived CDR1 and CDR2 are SGHTA and FQGTGA. V was cut by 6 bases and J by 3 bases, with 17 bases left in between. DNA of the CDR3: TGTGCCAGCAGACCAGGCGGGGGTATGGACTATGGCTACACCTTC. It encodes CASRPGGGMDYGYTF.

This chain connects TRBV28 to TRBJ2-1; 8 bases align to TRBD1. After removal of 5 bases from V and 6 bases from J, the junction contained 6 bases not matched to a gene. The CDR3 is made up of 14 amino acids. The germline V gene encodes CDR1 MDHEN and CDR2 SYDVKM. The CDR3 sequence: CASSQATGGNEQFF. The CDR3 nucleotides read TGTGCCAGCAGTCAGGCCACAGGGGGCAATGAGCAGTTCTTC.

The chain recombines TRBV28 with TRBJ1-1, with 7 bases that match TRBD1. The CDR3 length is 16 residues. The ends lost 5 bases at V and 11 bases at J; junction bases unmatched: 20. Germline V CDR1 and CDR2: MDHEN, SYDVKM. CDR3 DNA: TGTGCCAGCAGTACCGGGACAGCTACTAGTCGATTGGGGGCTTTCTTT. The encoded protein is CASSTGTATSRLGAFF.

The genes are TRBV30 and TRBJ1-2; no reliable D call. Germline lookup yields CDR1 GTSNPN and CDR2 SVGIG (reference sequence). The CDR3 is made up of 13 amino acids. Trimming took 4 bases from V and 2 from J, leaving 11 bases between them. The CDR3 sequence is CAWTSVRNYGYTF. In DNA form, the CDR3 reads TGTGCCTGGACTTCTGTGCGGAACTATGGCTACACCTTC.

This sequence joins TRBV4-2 and TRBJ2-3, with 13 bases aligning to TRBD2. The CDR3 runs 17 residues. CDR1 is LGHNA and CDR2 is YNFKEQ in the germline V gene. V was clipped by 2 bases and J by 5 bases; unmatched bases: 7. The CDR3 sequence is CASSQRLAGGVGDTQYF. The CDR3 region has the DNA TGTGCCAGCAGCCAACGACTAGCGGGGGGAGTTGGAGATACGCAGTATTTT.

This chain uses TRBV3-1 (or the pseudogene TRBV3-2) with TRBJ1-2, with a possible D match to TRBD1 (6 bases). The V end lost 6 bases, the J end lost 1 base, and 9 bases lay between the germline ends. The CDR3 covers 13 residues. The germline V gene encodes CDR1 LGHDT and CDR2 YNNKEL (reference sequence). CDR3 sequence reads: CASRDRFNYGYTF. The CDR3 DNA follows: TGTGCCAGCAGGGACAGATTTAACTATGGCTACACCTTC.

This clone has a single count. This chain connects TRBV6-5 to TRBJ1-1; TRBD1 matches 8 bases. Trimming at V came to 5 bases and at J to 6 bases, leaving 8 bases not matched to a gene. The CDR3 has 14 amino acids. CDR1 and CDR2 (germline): MNHEY, SVGAGI. In DNA form, the CDR3 reads TGTGCCAGCAGTACCTCGGACAGGGCCTCTGAAGCTTTCTTT. As protein: CASSTSDRASEAFF.

CDR3 bases: TGTGCCAGCAGCTTACTCCCGACAGGGCTTGTCTCTGGGGCCAACGTCCTGACTTTC. This sequence encodes CASSLLPTGLVSGANVLTF. The J gene is TRBJ2-6, the V gene TRBV7-3, with TRBD1 identical over 7 bases. V shed 2 bases and J 0 bases; nucleotides not matched to a gene: 10. The germline V gene has CDR1 SGHTA and CDR2 FQGTGA. The CDR3 consists of 19 residues.

The genes are TRBV10-3 and TRBJ2-7, with a weak D call TRBD2 (6 bases). The length of the CDR3 is 15 residues. Germline V CDR1 and CDR2: ENHRY, SYGVKD. V lost 4 bases and J lost 0, with 13 bases in between. CDR3 sequence: CAISGRGSDSYEQYF. CDR3 DNA: TGTGCCATCAGTGGTCGGGGGTCCGACTCCTACGAGCAGTACTTC.